Listed below are T cell receptor beta chains from one sample, sequenced in a study of shared clonotypes between healthy human individuals. The data were produced by immunoSEQ multiplex PCR, yet TCRdb's version contains in-frame clones alone and is incomplete. The sample holds 2,500,000 or so clones, 90% to 95% seen once. Source material: naive CD4+ T cells from PBMCs. The receptors originated from a man between 18 and 29 years old in good health. Some clones in this sample may be carry-over from other donors' samples. The CDR3 runs from the conserved cysteine through the conserved F or W. D genes are given only for firm matches. A row's size may be missing; if present it is once, few, many or a size class.

TRBV5-6	NA	TRBJ2-1	NA	TGTGCCAGCAGCTTGTTCGGCGGCCTCAGCTCCTACAATGAGCAGTTCTTC	CASSLFGGLSSYNEQFF
TRBV5-6	NA	TRBJ2-5	TRBD2	TGTGCCAGCAATAGCGGGCGTTTGGGAGAGACCCAGTACTTC	CASNSGRLGETQYF
TRBV28	once	TRBJ2-1	NA	TGTGCCAGCAGTTCCAAACAGATAACAATCTCCTACAATGAGCAGTTCTTC	CASSSKQITISYNEQFF
TRBV19	NA	TRBJ2-5	TRBD1	TGTGCCAGTAGCAGATGGACAGGGGGCCGTGAGACCCAGTACTTC	CASSRWTGGRETQYF
TRBV6-9	NA	TRBJ2-7	NA	TGTGCCAGCAGTTTTTCCAGGGGCTACGAGCAGTACTTC	CASSFSRGYEQYF
TRBV7-2	once	TRBJ2-1	NA	TGTGCCAGCAGCCTGGGGCTAGCGAAAAATGAGCAGTTCTTC	CASSLGLAKNEQFF
TRBV28	NA	TRBJ1-1	NA	TGTGCCAGCAGACCTGGGACATTAAACACTGAAGCTTTCTTT	CASRPGTLNTEAFF
TRBV11-2	NA	TRBJ2-7	NA	TGTGCCAGCAGCTGGGGATACGAGCAGTACTTC	CASSWGYEQYF
TRBV25-1	NA	TRBJ1-1	NA	TGTGCCAGCGCGTCAGGGACTGAAGCTTTCTTT	CASASGTEAFF
TRBV7-9	NA	TRBJ2-2	NA	TGTGCCAGCAGCTTTAGACAGGACTTCGGGGAGCTGTTTTTT	CASSFRQDFGELFF
TRBV19	NA	TRBJ2-1	TRBD1	TGTGCCAGTAGTATAGCGGGGACAGGGTACCATGAGCAGTTCTTC	CASSIAGTGYHEQFF
TRBV29-1	NA	TRBJ2-1	NA	TGCAGCGTTGCCCGGGACGTAGGGAATGAGCAGTTCTTC	CSVARDVGNEQFF
TRBV6-5	NA	TRBJ2-7	NA	TGTGCCAGCTCAATAAGGGCGGGAACGAGTCTCGAGCAGTACTTC	CASSIRAGTSLEQYF
TRBV29-1	NA	TRBJ2-7	NA	TGCAGCGTAGGTCCAGGTTCCTACGAGCAGTACTTC	CSVGPGSYEQYF
TRBV29-1	NA	TRBJ2-1	TRBD1	TGCAGCGTCTCTAGGACAGGGGGCGAGCAGTTCTTC	CSVSRTGGEQFF
TRBV5-1	NA	TRBJ2-2	TRBD2	TGCGCCAGCAGCCTGCTAGCGGGAGGGACCGGGGAGCTGTTTTTT	CASSLLAGGTGELFF
TRBV6-5	NA	TRBJ2-7	NA	TGTGCCAGCAGTCGGCTGCGTGAAGCCGCCTACGAGCAGTACTTC	CASSRLREAAYEQYF
TRBV7-3	NA	TRBJ1-4	TRBD1	TGTGCCAGCAGCTTAACTGGGACAGGGGGTGAAAAACTGTTTTTT	CASSLTGTGGEKLFF
TRBV5-4	few	TRBJ2-5	TRBD2	TGTGCCAGCAGCTCACGAGCGGGGGAGACCCAGTACTTC	CASSSRAGETQYF
TRBV2	once	TRBJ2-7	TRBD1	TGTGCCAGCAGGGGACAGGGACTTTCCTACGAGCAGTACTTC	CASRGQGLSYEQYF
TRBV9	NA	TRBJ2-1	TRBD1	TGTGCCAGCACCGAATTGGACAGGGTCCATGAGCAGTTCTTC	CASTELDRVHEQFF
TRBV27	NA	TRBJ1-5	NA	TGTGCCACCAAAGCGGGGGGGGACACTTATAGCAATCAGCCCCAGCATTTT	CATKAGGDTYSNQPQHF